The subject of this entry is one T cell receptor beta chain. Its antigen is not known. Time point reported: blood 4 weeks post-SBRT, at nephrectomy. Treatment denoted: 15 Gy SBRT to primary tumor, nephrectomy 4 weeks later. Nephrectomy followed 15 Gy stereotactic body radiation by 4 weeks. Serial blood draws occurred at baseline and 2 and 4 weeks post-SBRT. Clones were read by immunoSEQ multiplex PCR, and TCRdb kept only the in-frame ones, dropping some. The data contain 120,000 to 150,000 clones, approximately 86% of them seen just once; the ten biggest clones take up around a sixth. The CDR3 contains 12 residues. CDR1 MNHNY and CDR2 SVGAGI come from the germline V gene (reference sequence). Trimming removed 7 bases from V and 11 bases from J; junction bases left unmatched: 10. This sample stems from a study of radiation and T cells in renal cell carcinoma. Study-wide results and caveats: Top tumor clonotypes rose in blood 2 weeks post-radiation, then contracted.

The sequenced sample was blood, obtained from a patient whose treatment included radiotherapy and nephrectomy. The chain is built from TRBV6-6 and TRBJ1-2; 7 bases agree with TRBD1. The source is a woman aged 45-65 years with renal cell carcinoma. As DNA, the CDR3 is TGTGCCAGCACCGAGGGACAGACGATTTACACCTTC. Translating it yields CASTEGQTIYTF.